Listed below are T cell receptor beta chains from one sample, sequenced in a study of blood T cell repertoires in COVID-19. Libraries were prepared by immunoSEQ multiplex PCR; TCRdb keeps only in-frame clonotypes and omits some of them. The table has 200,000 to 250,000 clones, about 90% seen once. The sample consisted of peripheral blood. These receptors were taken from a man aged 40-49 years with active or convalescent COVID-19. CDR3s include the opening cysteine and the closing phenylalanine or tryptophan. A D gene is named only where the DNA matches it firmly. Part of the rows lack a size; the others show once, few, many or a class for expanded clones.

j_gene	d_gene	v_gene	abundance	CDR3aa	CDR3nt
TRBJ1-1	TRBD1	TRBV27	.	CASSLYASRGPNTEAFF	TGTGCCAGCAGTTTATATGCGTCCAGGGGGCCTAATACTGAAGCTTTCTTT
TRBJ1-6	.	TRBV7-9	.	CASSLGGNSPLHF	TGTGCCAGCAGCTTAGGTGGCAATTCACCCCTCCACTTT
TRBJ2-7	TRBD1	TRBV6-5	.	CASSLQTGPYEQYF	TGTGCCAGCAGTTTACAGACAGGGCCCTACGAGCAGTACTTC
TRBJ1-2	.	TRBV28	.	CASSSREGYYDYGYTF	TGTGCCAGCAGTAGTCGGGAGGGATACTATGACTATGGCTACACCTTC
TRBJ2-4	TRBD2	TRBV7-9	.	CASSPTGAGVNIQYF	TGTGCCAGCAGCCCGACGGGAGCGGGGGTAAACATTCAGTACTTC
TRBJ2-7	TRBD1	TRBV2	.	CASSEARQGGPRYEQYF	TGTGCCAGCAGTGAAGCCCGACAGGGGGGCCCTAGGTACGAGCAGTACTTC
TRBJ1-3	TRBD1	TRBV19	few	CASTNQRDSGNTIYF	TGTGCCAGTACCAACCAAAGGGACAGCGGAAACACCATATATTTT
TRBJ1-1	.	TRBV4-1	.	CASSQDFRRQPLGAFF	TGCGCCAGCAGCCAAGATTTTAGAAGACAGCCCCTTGGGGCTTTCTTT
TRBJ2-7	.	TRBV7-2	.	CASSLPGQSSYEQYF	TGTGCCAGCAGCTTGCCCGGACAGAGCTCCTACGAGCAGTACTTC
TRBJ2-2	.	TRBV4-1	.	CASSQVSGGELFF	TGCGCCAGCAGCCAAGTAAGCGGCGGGGAGCTGTTTTTT
TRBJ1-2	.	TRBV5-4	.	CASSLAGGANYGYTF	TGTGCCAGCAGCTTGGCCGGGGGTGCTAACTATGGCTACACCTTC
TRBJ1-1	.	TRBV9	.	CASSVAQNTEAFF	TGTGCCAGCAGCGTAGCACAGAACACTGAAGCTTTCTTT
TRBJ1-2	TRBD1	TRBV7-2	.	CASSSQGTVYGYTF	TGTGCCAGCAGCTCTCAAGGGACAGTTTATGGCTACACCTTC
TRBJ2-1	TRBD2	TRBV29-1	once	CSVEGGASGRARHEQFF	TGCAGCGTTGAAGGCGGAGCTAGCGGGAGGGCCAGGCATGAGCAGTTCTTC
TRBJ2-7	.	TRBV19	.	CASSSSGAAYEQYF	TGTGCCAGTAGTAGCTCAGGGGCGGCCTACGAGCAGTACTTC
TRBJ2-1	TRBD2	TRBV5-6	.	CASSLAGTRSGEQFF	TGTGCCAGCAGCTTAGCCGGGACTAGGTCCGGTGAGCAGTTCTTC
TRBJ2-1	TRBD2	TRBV7-6	once	CASSDTSGAGSAQFF	TGTGCCAGCAGCGATACTAGCGGGGCGGGTTCGGCGCAGTTCTTC
TRBJ2-1	TRBD2	TRBV27	.	CASSRPGTSGNEQFF	TGTGCCAGCAGCCGCCCCGGGACTAGCGGAAATGAGCAGTTCTTC
TRBJ1-5	.	TRBV27	once	CASSPTRENQPQHF	TGTGCCAGCAGCCCAACCCGGGAGAATCAGCCCCAGCATTTT
TRBJ1-2	TRBD1	TRBV28	.	CASSFRDRAGYTF	TGTGCCAGCAGTTTTCGGGACAGGGCTGGCTACACCTTC
TRBJ2-2	.	TRBV5-1	.	CASSLGGDTGELFF	TGCGCCAGCAGCTTAGGAGGGGACACCGGGGAGCTGTTTTTT
TRBJ1-6	TRBD1	TRBV6-5	.	CASSFGQGRYSPLHF	TGTGCCAGCAGTTTCGGACAGGGGAGGTATTCACCCCTCCACTTT
TRBJ2-7	TRBD1	TRBV27	.	CASSWTGSPGQYF	TGTGCCAGCAGCTGGACAGGGTCCCCGGGACAGTACTTC
TRBJ1-2	TRBD1	TRBV5-1	.	CASSPSGGRGGGYTF	TGCGCCAGCAGCCCCTCAGGGGGGCGAGGTGGAGGCTACACCTTC
TRBJ1-4	.	TRBV19	.	CASGGLNEKLFF	TGTGCCAGCGGAGGCTTGAATGAAAAACTGTTTTTT
TRBJ1-1	.	TRBV3-1/TRBV3-2	.	CASSQFWEANWLEAFF	TGTGCCAGCAGCCAATTTTGGGAGGCAAACTGGCTGGAAGCTTTCTTT
TRBJ1-2	.	TRBV20-1	.	CSASRSNGYTF	TGCAGTGCTAGTCGGTCCAATGGCTACACCTTC
TRBJ2-1	TRBD2	TRBV5-1	.	CASSLELAGYNEQFF	TGCGCCAGCAGCTTGGAACTAGCGGGATACAATGAGCAGTTCTTC
TRBJ1-3	.	TRBV18	.	CASSTGAAGNTIYF	TGTGCCAGCTCTACTGGGGCTGCTGGAAACACCATATATTTT
TRBJ1-5	.	TRBV19	.	CASRKGVTQPQHF	TGTGCCAGTAGAAAGGGGGTTACTCAGCCCCAGCATTTT
TRBJ2-1	TRBD2	TRBV7-8	.	CASSRRTSGVWSYNEQFF	TGTGCCAGCAGCCGCCGGACTAGCGGGGTCTGGTCCTACAATGAGCAGTTCTTC
TRBJ2-2	.	TRBV21-1	.	CASTPSRVDRGRWHTGELFF	TGTGCCAGCACCCCCAGCCGGGTTGACCGGGGGAGGTGGCACACCGGGGAGCTGTTTTTT
TRBJ2-2	TRBD2	TRBV2	.	CASRERETNTGELFF	TGTGCCAGCAGAGAGCGGGAAACGAACACCGGGGAGCTGTTTTTT
TRBJ2-7	.	TRBV27	once	CASSPLGAQTGFSYEQYF	TGTGCCAGCAGTCCGCTTGGGGCCCAGACAGGATTCTCCTACGAGCAGTACTTC
TRBJ2-2	TRBD2	TRBV19	.	CASSIGTGGSNTGELFF	TGTGCCAGTAGTATAGGGACGGGGGGATCGAACACCGGGGAGCTGTTTTTT
TRBJ1-2	.	TRBV5-5	.	CASSFAKMGDYGYTF	TGTGCCAGCAGCTTTGCCAAGATGGGCGACTATGGCTACACCTTC
TRBJ2-1	.	TRBV18	once	CASSPPGHEQFF	TGTGCCAGCTCACCACCGGGGCATGAGCAGTTCTTC
TRBJ1-2	.	TRBV12-3/TRBV12-4	.	CATSRLDYYGYTF	TGTGCCACCTCGCGCCTAGACTACTATGGCTACACCTTC
TRBJ2-3	.	TRBV24-1	.	CATSDPTRGFTDTQYF	TGTGCCACCAGTGACCCCACGAGAGGGTTCACAGATACGCAGTATTTT
TRBJ2-7	.	TRBV18	.	CASSPREGGYEQYF	TGTGCCAGCTCACCGCGAGAGGGCGGCTACGAGCAGTACTTC
TRBJ2-3	.	TRBV6-5	once	CASKMDFFGTDTQYF	TGTGCCAGCAAAATGGACTTTTTTGGCACAGATACGCAGTATTTT
TRBJ1-4	.	TRBV28	.	CASSLPPPRQREKLFF	TGTGCCAGCAGTCTACCCCCTCCCCGACAGCGCGAAAAACTGTTTTTT
TRBJ1-1	TRBD1	TRBV10-2	.	CASSDYWTGGPEAFF	TGCGCCAGCAGTGACTATTGGACAGGGGGCCCTGAAGCTTTCTTT
TRBJ1-5	TRBD1	TRBV15	.	CATSRDGTGGNQPQHF	TGTGCCACCAGCAGAGACGGGACAGGGGGGAATCAGCCCCAGCATTTT
TRBJ1-6	TRBD1	TRBV6-1	once	CASSRMDRVNSPLHF	TGTGCCAGCAGCCGGATGGACAGGGTTAATTCACCCCTCCACTTT
TRBJ2-5	TRBD1	TRBV7-9	.	CASSDGTGVETQYF	TGTGCCAGCAGCGATGGGACAGGGGTAGAGACCCAGTACTTC